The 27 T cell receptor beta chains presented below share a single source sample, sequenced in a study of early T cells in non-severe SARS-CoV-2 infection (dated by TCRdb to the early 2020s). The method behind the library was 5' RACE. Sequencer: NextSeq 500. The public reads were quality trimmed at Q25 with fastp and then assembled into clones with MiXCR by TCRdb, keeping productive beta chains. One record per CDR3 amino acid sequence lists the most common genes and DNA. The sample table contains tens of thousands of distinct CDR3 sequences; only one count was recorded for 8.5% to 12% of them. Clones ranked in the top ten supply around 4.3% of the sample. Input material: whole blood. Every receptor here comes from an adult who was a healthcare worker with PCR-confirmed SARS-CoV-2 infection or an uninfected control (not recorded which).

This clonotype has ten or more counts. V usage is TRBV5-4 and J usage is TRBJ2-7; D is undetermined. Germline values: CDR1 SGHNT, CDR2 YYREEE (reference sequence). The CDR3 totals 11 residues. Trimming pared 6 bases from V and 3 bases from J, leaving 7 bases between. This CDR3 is CASNNHYEQYF. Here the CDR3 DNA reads TGTGCCAGCAACAATCACTACGAGCAGTACTTC.

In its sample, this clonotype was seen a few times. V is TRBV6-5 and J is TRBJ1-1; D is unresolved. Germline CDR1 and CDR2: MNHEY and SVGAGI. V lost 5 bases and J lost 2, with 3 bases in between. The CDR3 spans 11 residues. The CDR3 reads CASSVNTEAFF. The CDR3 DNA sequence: TGTGCCAGCAGTGTTAACACTGAAGCTTTCTTT.

The CDR3 bases are TGTGCCAGCAGGTCCAGCGGTACGGGACAGGGGGTTAACTCTGGGGCCAACGTCCTGACTTTC. Its protein is CASRSSGTGQGVNSGANVLTF. The chain links TRBV7-9 to TRBJ2-6, with 11 bases identical to TRBD1. Germline CDR1 and CDR2: SEHNR and FQNEAQ (reference sequence). The ends lost 6 bases at V and 0 bases at J; junction bases unmatched: 16. The CDR3 has 21 amino acids.

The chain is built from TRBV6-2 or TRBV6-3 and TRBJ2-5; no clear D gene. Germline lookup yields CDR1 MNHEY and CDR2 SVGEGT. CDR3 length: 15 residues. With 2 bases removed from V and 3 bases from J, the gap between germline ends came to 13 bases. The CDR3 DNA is TGTGCCAGCAGTTACAGGCAGGCCCGGGAAGAGACCCAGTACTTC. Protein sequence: CASSYRQAREETQYF.

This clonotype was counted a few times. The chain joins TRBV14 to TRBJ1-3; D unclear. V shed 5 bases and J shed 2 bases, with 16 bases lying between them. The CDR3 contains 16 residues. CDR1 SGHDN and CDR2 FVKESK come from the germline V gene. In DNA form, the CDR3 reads TGTGCCAGCAGCTCCCTCGCAGGCCATCCTGGAAACACCATATATTTT. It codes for CASSSLAGHPGNTIYF.

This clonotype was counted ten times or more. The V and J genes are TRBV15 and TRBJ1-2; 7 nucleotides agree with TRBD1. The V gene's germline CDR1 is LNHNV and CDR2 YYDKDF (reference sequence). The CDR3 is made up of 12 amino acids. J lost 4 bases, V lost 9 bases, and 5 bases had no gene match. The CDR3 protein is CATAEGAYGYTF. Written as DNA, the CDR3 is TGTGCCACTGCAGAGGGGGCCTATGGCTACACCTTC.

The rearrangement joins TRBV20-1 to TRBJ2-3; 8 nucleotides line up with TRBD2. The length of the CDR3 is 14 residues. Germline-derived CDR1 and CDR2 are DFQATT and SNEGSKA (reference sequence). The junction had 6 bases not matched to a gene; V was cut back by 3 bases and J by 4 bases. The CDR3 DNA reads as TGCAGTGCTAGTCGAGCGGGAGCACCAGATACGCAGTATTTT. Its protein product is CSASRAGAPDTQYF.

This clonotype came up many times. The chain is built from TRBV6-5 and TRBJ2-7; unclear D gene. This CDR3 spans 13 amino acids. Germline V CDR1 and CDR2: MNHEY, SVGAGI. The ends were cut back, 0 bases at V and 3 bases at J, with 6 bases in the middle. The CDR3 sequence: CASSYSGYYEQYF. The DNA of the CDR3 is TGTGCCAGCAGTTACTCAGGGTACTACGAGCAGTACTTC.

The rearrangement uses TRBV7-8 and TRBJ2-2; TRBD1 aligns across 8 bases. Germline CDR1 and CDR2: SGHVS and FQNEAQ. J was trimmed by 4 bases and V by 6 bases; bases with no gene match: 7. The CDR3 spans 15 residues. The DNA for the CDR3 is TGTGCCAGCAGAACCGGGACAGGATCCACCGGGGAGCTGTTTTTT. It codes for CASRTGTGSTGELFF. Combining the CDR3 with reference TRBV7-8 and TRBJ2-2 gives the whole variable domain GAGVSQSPRYKVAKRGQDVALRCDPISGHVSLFWYQQALGQGPEFLTYFQNEAQLDKSGLPSDRFFAERPEGSVSTLKIQRTQQEDSAVYLCASRTGTGSTGELFFGEGSRLTVL.

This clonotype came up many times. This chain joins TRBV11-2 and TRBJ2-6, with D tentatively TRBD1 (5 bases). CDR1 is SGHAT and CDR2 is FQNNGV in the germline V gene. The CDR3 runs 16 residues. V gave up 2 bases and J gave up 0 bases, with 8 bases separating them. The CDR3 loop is CASSLSTGSGANVLTF. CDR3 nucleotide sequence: TGTGCCAGCAGCTTATCCACAGGCTCTGGGGCCAACGTCCTGACTTTC.

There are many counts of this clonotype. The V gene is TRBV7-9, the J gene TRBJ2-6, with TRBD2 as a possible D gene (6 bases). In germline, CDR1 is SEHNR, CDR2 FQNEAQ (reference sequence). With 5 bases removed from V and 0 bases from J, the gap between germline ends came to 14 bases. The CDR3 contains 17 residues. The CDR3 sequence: CASSTWTGLSGANVLTF. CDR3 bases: TGTGCCAGCAGCACATGGACGGGACTCTCTGGGGCCAACGTCCTGACTTTC.

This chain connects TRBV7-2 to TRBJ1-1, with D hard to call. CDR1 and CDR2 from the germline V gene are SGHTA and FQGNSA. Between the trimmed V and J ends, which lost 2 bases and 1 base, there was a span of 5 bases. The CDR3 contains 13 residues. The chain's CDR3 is CASSLQPNTEAFF. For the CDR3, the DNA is TGTGCCAGCAGCTTACAACCGAACACTGAAGCTTTCTTT. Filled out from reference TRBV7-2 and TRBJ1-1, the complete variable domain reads GAGVSQSPSNKVTEKGKDVELRCDPISGHTALYWYRQSLGQGLEFLIYFQGNSAPDKSGLPSDRFSAERTGGSVSTLTIQRTQQEDSAVYLCASSLQPNTEAFFGQGTRLTVV.

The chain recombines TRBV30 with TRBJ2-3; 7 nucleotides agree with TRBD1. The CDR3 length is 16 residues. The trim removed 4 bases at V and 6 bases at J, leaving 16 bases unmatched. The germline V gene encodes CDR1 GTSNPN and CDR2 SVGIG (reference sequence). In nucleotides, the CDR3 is TGTGCCTGGACCCCTTGGGAGAGAGGGGGCCGCGATACGCAGTATTTT. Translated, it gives CAWTPWERGGRDTQYF. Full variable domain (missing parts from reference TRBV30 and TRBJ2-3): SQTIHQWPATLVQPVGSPLSLECTVEGTSNPNLYWYRQAAGRGLQLLFYSVGIGQISSEVPQNLSASRPQDRQFILSSKKLLLSDSGFYLCAWTPWERGGRDTQYFGPGTRLTVL.

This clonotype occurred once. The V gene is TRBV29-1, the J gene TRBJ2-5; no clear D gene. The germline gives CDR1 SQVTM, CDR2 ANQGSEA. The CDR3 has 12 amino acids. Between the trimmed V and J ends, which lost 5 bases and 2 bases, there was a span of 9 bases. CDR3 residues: CSVSTLQETQYF. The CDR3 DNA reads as TGCAGCGTTTCAACCTTACAAGAGACCCAGTACTTC.

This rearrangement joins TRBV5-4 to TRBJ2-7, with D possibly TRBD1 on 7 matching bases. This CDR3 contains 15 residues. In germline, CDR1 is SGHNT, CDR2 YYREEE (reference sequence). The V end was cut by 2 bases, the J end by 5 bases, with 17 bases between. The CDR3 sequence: CASSFVPGGSHEQYF. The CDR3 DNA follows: TGTGCCAGCAGCTTCGTTCCAGGGGGGTCCCACGAGCAGTACTTC.

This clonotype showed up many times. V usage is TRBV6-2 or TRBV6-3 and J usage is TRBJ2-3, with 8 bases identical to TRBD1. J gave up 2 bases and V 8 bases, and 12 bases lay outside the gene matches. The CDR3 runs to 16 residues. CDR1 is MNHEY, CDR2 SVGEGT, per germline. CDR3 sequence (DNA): TGTGCCAGCGCGACAGGGGTGGTTGCGTCCACAGATACGCAGTATTTT. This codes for CASATGVVASTDTQYF.

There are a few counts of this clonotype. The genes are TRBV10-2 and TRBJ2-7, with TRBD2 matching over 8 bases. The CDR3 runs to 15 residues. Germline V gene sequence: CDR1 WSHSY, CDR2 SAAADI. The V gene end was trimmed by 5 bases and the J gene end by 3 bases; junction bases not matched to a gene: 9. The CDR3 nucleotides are TGCGCCAGCAGTCAACCGGGACTAGGTAACTACGAGCAGTACTTC. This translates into CASSQPGLGNYEQYF.

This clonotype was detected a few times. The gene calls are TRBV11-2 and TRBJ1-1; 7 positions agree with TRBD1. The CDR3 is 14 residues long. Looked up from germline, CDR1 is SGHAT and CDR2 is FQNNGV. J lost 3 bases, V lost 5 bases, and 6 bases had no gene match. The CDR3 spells CASSLTDRDTEAFF. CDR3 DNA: TGTGCCAGCAGCCTAACCGACAGGGACACTGAAGCTTTCTTT. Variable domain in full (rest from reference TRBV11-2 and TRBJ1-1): EAGVAQSPRYKIIEKRQSVAFWCNPISGHATLYWYQQILGQGPKLLIQFQNNGVVDDSQLPKDRFSAERLKGVDSTLKIQPAKLEDSAVYLCASSLTDRDTEAFFGQGTRLTVV.

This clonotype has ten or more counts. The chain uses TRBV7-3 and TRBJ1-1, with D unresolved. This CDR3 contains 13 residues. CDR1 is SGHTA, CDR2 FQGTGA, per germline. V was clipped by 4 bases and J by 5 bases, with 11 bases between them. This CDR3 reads CASSWVGETEAFF. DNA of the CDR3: TGTGCCAGCAGCTGGGTGGGTGAAACTGAAGCTTTCTTT.

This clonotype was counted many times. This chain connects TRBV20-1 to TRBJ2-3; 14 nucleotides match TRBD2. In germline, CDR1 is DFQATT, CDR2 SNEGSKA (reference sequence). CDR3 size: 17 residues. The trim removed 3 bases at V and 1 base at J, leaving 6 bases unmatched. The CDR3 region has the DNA TGCAGTGCTAGGACTAGCGGGAGGGTGGGCGGCACAGATACGCAGTATTTT. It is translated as CSARTSGRVGGTDTQYF.

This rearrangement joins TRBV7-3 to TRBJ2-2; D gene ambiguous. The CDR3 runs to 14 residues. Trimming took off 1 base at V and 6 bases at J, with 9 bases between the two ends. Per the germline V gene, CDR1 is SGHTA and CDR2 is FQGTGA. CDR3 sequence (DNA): TGTGCCAGCAGCTTAAATAGCTTGTCCGGGGAGCTGTTTTTT. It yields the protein CASSLNSLSGELFF.

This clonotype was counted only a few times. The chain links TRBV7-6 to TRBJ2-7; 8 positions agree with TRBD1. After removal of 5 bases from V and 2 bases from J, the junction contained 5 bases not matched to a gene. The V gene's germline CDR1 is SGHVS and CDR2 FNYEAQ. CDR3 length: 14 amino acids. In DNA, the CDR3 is TGTGCCAGCAGCGTTGGACAGGGCCCCTACGAGCAGTACTTC. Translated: CASSVGQGPYEQYF.

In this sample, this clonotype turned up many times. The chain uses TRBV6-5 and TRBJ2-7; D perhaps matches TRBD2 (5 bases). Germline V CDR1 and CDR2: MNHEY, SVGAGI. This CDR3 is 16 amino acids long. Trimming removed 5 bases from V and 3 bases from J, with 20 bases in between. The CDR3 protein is CASSPGERITYYEQYF. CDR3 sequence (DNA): TGTGCCAGCAGTCCCGGGGAGAGAATCACCTACTACGAGCAGTACTTC.

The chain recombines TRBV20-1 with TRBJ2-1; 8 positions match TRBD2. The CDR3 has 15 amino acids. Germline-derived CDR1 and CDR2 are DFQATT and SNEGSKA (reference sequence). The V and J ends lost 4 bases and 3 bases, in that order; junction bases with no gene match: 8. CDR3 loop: CSAMSSGRIYNEQFF. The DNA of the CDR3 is TGCAGTGCTATGTCTAGCGGGCGAATCTACAATGAGCAGTTCTTC.

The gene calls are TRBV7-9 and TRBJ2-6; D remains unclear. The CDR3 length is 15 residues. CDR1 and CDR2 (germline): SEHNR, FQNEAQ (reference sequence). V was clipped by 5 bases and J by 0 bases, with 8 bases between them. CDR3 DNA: TGTGCCAGCAGCCTAGAGAACTCTGGGGCCAACGTCCTGACTTTC. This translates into CASSLENSGANVLTF.

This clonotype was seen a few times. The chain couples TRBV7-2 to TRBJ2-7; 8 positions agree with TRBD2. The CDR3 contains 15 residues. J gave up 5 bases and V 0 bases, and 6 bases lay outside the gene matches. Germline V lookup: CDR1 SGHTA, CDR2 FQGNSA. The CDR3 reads CASSLAPGLGHEQYF. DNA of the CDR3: TGTGCCAGCAGCTTAGCGCCGGGACTAGGGCACGAGCAGTACTTC.

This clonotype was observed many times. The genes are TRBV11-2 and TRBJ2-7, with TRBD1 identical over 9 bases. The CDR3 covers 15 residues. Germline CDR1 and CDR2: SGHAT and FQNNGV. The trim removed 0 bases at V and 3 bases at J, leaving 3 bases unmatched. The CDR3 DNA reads TGTGCCAGCAGCTTAGATTGGGACAGGGACTACGAGCAGTACTTC. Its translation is CASSLDWDRDYEQYF.